These T cell receptor beta chains were read from a single sample in a study of T-cell memory formation after mild COVID-19. TCRdb passed the 5' RACE reads through MiXCR, listing each CDR3 protein once. The sample shows tens of thousands of distinct CDR3 sequences, approximately 13% of them seen only once. Specimen: PBMCs or a T cell subset sorted from them (not recorded which). Receptors were obtained from an adult woman who had mild COVID-19 (a few samples of this study predate the infection). Cell type and time point are not known. The CDR3 runs from the conserved cysteine through the conserved F or W. Fields, in order: V gene, CDR3 protein.

V gene: TRBV12-3/TRBV12-4
CDR3 protein: CASSSPGQGDIQYF

V gene: TRBV4-1
CDR3 protein: CASRNLGTGKDTQYF

V gene: TRBV9
CDR3 protein: CASSVGDSLGYEQFF

V gene: TRBV12-3/TRBV12-4
CDR3 protein: CASSELWDRLFGNTIYF

V gene: TRBV20-1
CDR3 protein: CSARDTSGGLSYNEQFF

V gene: TRBV5-1
CDR3 protein: CASSLVVGTTEWNTEAFF

V gene: TRBV12-3/TRBV12-4
CDR3 protein: CASVKVGTGSPNVLTF

V gene: TRBV29-1
CDR3 protein: CSVEGQGVYNEQFF

V gene: TRBV15
CDR3 protein: CATSNEQGNDEQFF

V gene: TRBV18
CDR3 protein: CARSPDSSYEQYF

V gene: TRBV20-1
CDR3 protein: CSAELIPREAFF

V gene: TRBV9
CDR3 protein: CASSPWGSGGHEQYF

V gene: TRBV2
CDR3 protein: CASSEGQGYSYEQYF

V gene: TRBV9
CDR3 protein: CASSVDFSMGQPQHF

V gene: TRBV6-9
CDR3 protein: CASRETGEAFF

V gene: TRBV7-6
CDR3 protein: CASSLGDVSSYEQYF

V gene: TRBV10-3
CDR3 protein: CAISDRERPEAFF